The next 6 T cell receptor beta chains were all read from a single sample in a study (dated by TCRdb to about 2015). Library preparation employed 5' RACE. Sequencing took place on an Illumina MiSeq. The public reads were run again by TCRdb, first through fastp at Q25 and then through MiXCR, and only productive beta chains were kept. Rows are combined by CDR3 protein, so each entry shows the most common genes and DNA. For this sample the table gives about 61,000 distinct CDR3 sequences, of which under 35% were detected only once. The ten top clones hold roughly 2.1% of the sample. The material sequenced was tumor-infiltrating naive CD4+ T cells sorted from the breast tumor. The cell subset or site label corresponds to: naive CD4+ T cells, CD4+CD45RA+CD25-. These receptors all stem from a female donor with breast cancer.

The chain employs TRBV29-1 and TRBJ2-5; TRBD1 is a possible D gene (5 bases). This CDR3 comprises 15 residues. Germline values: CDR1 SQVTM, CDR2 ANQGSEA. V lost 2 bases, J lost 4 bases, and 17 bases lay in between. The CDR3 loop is CSVETREGSRETQYF. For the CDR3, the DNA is TGCAGCGTTGAAACCAGGGAAGGGTCGCGAGAGACCCAGTACTTC.

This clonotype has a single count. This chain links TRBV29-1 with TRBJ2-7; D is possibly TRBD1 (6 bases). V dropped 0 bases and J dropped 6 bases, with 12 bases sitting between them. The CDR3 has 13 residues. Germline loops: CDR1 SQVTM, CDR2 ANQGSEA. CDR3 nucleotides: TGCAGCGTTGAAGAAGTCCCAGGGGCCGAGCAGTACTTC. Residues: CSVEEVPGAEQYF.

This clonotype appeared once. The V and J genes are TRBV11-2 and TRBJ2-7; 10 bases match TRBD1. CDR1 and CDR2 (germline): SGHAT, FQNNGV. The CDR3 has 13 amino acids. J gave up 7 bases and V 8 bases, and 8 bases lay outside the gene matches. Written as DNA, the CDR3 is TGTGCCAGCGGCTCGGGACAGGGGTGGGAGCAGTACTTC. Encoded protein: CASGSGQGWEQYF.

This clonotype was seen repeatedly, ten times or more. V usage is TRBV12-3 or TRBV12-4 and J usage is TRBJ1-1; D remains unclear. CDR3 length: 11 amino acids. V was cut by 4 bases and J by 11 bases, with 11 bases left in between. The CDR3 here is CASSSGLTAFF. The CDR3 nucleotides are TGTGCCAGCAGTTCCGGACTAACGGCTTTCTTT.

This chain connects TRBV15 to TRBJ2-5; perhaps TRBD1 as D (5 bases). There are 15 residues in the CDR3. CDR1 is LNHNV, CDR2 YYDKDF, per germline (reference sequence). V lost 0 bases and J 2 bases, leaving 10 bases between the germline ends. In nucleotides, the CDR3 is TGTGCCACCAGCAGAGATCCAGGGAAGCAAGAGACCCAGTACTTC. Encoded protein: CATSRDPGKQETQYF.

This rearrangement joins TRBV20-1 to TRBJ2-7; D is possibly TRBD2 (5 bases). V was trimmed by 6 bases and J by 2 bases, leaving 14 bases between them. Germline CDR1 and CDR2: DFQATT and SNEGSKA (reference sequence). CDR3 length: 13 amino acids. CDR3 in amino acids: CSALARGAYEQYF. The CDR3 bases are TGCAGTGCGCTGGCCCGGGGTGCCTACGAGCAGTACTTC.